Listed here are 15 T cell receptor beta chains from one sample, sequenced in a study of identifying expanded T cells in peripheral blood. Measured with immunoSEQ multiplex PCR; TCRdb has only the in-frame clones, and not every one. The sample records 95,000 or so clones, 86% being singletons. The sequencing input was blood. Receptors originate from a person aged 18 to 70 in good health.

The chain is built from TRBV30 and TRBJ1-2; D is possibly TRBD1 (5 bases). Trimming removed 0 bases at V and 6 bases at J, with 11 bases between. There are 13 residues in the CDR3. The V gene's germline CDR1 is GTSNPN and CDR2 SVGIG (reference sequence). CDR3 sequence (DNA): TGTGCCTGGAGTGTTGGGGGTTCGGATGGCTACACCTTC. Protein: CAWSVGGSDGYTF.

The gene calls are TRBV6-5 and TRBJ1-2; D unclear. Trimming cost V 2 bases and J 8 bases, with 12 bases left between them. The CDR3 is made up of 13 amino acids. Germline V gives CDR1 MNHEY, CDR2 SVGAGI. This CDR3 is CASSYLPHWGYTF. For the CDR3, the DNA is TGTGCCAGCAGTTACCTCCCCCATTGGGGCTACACCTTC.

Only one count was recorded for this clone. The chain links TRBV7-6 to TRBJ1-2, with a weak D call TRBD1 (5 bases). Germline V gene lookup returns CDR1 SGHVS and CDR2 FNYEAQ. With 3 bases removed from V and 6 bases from J, the gap between germline ends came to 14 bases. The CDR3 runs 14 residues. CDR3 region: CASSLAGGMDGYTF. CDR3 sequence (DNA): TGTGCCAGCAGCTTGGCGGGGGGGATGGATGGCTACACCTTC.

The chain couples TRBV6-1 to TRBJ1-2; 7 nucleotides align to TRBD1. Germline V gene data show CDR1 as MNHNS and CDR2 as SASEGT. J lost 4 bases, V lost 4 bases, and 15 bases had no gene match. CDR3 size: 17 residues. The DNA of the CDR3 is TGTGCCAGCAGTGGATCCGGGACAGCCGATATTAGCTATGGCTACACCTTC. Its translation is CASSGSGTADISYGYTF.

The chain couples TRBV28 to TRBJ1-1; D is unresolved. The V gene lost 10 bases and the J gene lost 4 bases, with 19 bases spanning the gap. Germline loops: CDR1 MDHEN, CDR2 SYDVKM. This CDR3 region has 14 residues. CDR3 amino acids: CAISASGSSTEAFF. The CDR3 nucleotides read TGTGCCATTTCGGCGTCGGGGTCGAGCACTGAAGCTTTCTTT.

This clone came up once. The J gene is TRBJ1-2, the V gene TRBV7-2, with TRBD1 identical over 8 bases. The V and J ends lost 1 base and 8 bases, in that order; junction bases with no gene match: 18. The germline V gene has CDR1 SGHTA and CDR2 FQGNSA. CDR3 size: 18 residues. The CDR3 is CASSLGSGTGNRWGGYTF. The DNA of the CDR3 is TGTGCCAGCAGCTTAGGTAGCGGGACAGGAAACCGATGGGGCGGCTACACCTTC.

This clone was detected only a few times. This chain uses TRBV30 with TRBJ1-2; the D gene is possibly TRBD1 (5 bases). The germline V and J ends were trimmed by 7 bases and 9 bases, with 12 bases remaining between them. The germline CDR1 and CDR2 sequences are GTSNPN and SVGIG (reference sequence). The CDR3 has 10 amino acids. This CDR3 reads CASRRGSYTF. DNA of the CDR3: TGTGCCTCCCGCCGGGGGAGCTACACCTTC.

In DNA, the CDR3 is TGTGCCAGTAGTATGGACAGGGGATCTGGGGCCAACGTCCTGACTTTC. Translation gives CASSMDRGSGANVLTF. The chain links TRBV19 to TRBJ2-6; 9 bases agree with TRBD1. Per the germline V gene, CDR1 is LNHDA and CDR2 is SQIVND (reference sequence). The length of the CDR3 is 16 residues. Trimming removed 3 bases from V and 1 base from J; junction bases left unmatched: 1.

V gene TRBV15 combines with J gene TRBJ1-2; unclear D gene. V was trimmed by 0 bases and J by 4 bases, leaving 6 bases between them. The germline gives CDR1 LNHNV, CDR2 YYDKDF (reference sequence). The CDR3 is 13 amino acids. The CDR3: CATSRDTLYGYTF. The CDR3 DNA is TGTGCCACCAGCAGAGACACGCTCTATGGCTACACCTTC.

The chain has TRBV7-8 and TRBJ2-1, with 12 bases identical to TRBD1. V was clipped by 3 bases and J by 9 bases; unmatched bases: 9. The length of the CDR3 is 16 residues. Germline V lookup: CDR1 SGHVS, CDR2 FQNEAQ. The DNA for the CDR3 is TGTGCCAGCAGCTTGGAGACCGGGACAGGGGGCGTTGAGCAGTTCTTC. Protein product: CASSLETGTGGVEQFF.

The J gene is TRBJ2-7, the V gene TRBV6-5; 8 bases match TRBD1. Trimming cost V 8 bases and J 5 bases; bases outside gene matches: 11. From germline, CDR1 is MNHEY and CDR2 SVGAGI. The CDR3 runs to 14 residues. CDR3 nucleotide sequence: TGTGCCAGCGGTGAACAGGGGGTCCCCGACGAGCAGTACTTC. It translates to CASGEQGVPDEQYF.

The genes are TRBV14 and TRBJ1-4; D might be TRBD1 (5 bases). CDR1 is SGHDN, CDR2 FVKESK, per germline. This CDR3 is built from 16 residues. V dropped 4 bases and J dropped 0 bases, with 12 bases sitting between them. The CDR3 coding sequence is TGTGCCAGCAGCCGGACACGAGGTGCAACTAATGAAAAACTGTTTTTT. This codes for CASSRTRGATNEKLFF.

The CDR3 coding sequence is TGTGCCAGCAGCGGTCGGGACCGAAAGTTCACCTACGAGCAGTACTTC. It translates to CASSGRDRKFTYEQYF. This chain links TRBV21-1 with TRBJ2-7. TRBV21-1 is assigned pseudogene status. This CDR3 contains 16 residues.

The gene calls are TRBV7-9 and TRBJ1-5; 7 positions agree with TRBD1. CDR1 is SEHNR, CDR2 FQNEAQ, per germline (reference sequence). The ends lost 8 bases at V and 4 bases at J; junction bases unmatched: 5. The CDR3 consists of 13 residues. CDR3 sequence (DNA): TGTGCCAGCGGGACAGTTGGAAATCAGCCCCAGCATTTT. Its protein product is CASGTVGNQPQHF.

The CDR3 bases are TGCGCCAGCAGTGAGCCCCGAGATACCTACGAGCAGTACTTC. This translates into CASSEPRDTYEQYF. The V and J genes are TRBV10-1 and TRBJ2-7; D call uncertain. Trimming took off 2 bases at V and 2 bases at J, with 10 bases between the two ends. Germline-derived CDR1 and CDR2 are WNHNN and SYGVQD (reference sequence). There are 14 residues in the CDR3.